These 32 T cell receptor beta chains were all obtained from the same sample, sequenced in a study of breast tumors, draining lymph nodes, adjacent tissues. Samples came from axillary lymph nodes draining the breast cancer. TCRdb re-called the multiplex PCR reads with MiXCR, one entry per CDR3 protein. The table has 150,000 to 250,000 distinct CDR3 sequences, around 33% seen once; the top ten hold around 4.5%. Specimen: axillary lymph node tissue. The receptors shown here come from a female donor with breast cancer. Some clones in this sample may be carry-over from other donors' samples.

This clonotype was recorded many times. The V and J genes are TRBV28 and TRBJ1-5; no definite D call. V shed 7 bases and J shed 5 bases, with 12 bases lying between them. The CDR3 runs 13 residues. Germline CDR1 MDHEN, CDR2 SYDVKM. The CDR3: CASTEGPYQPQHF. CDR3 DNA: TGTGCCAGCACTGAGGGTCCCTATCAGCCCCAGCATTTT.

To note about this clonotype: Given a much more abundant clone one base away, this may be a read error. The CDR3 DNA follows: TGTGCCAGCAGTCACTCGACAGAAACCCTTAATGAAAAACTGTTTTTT. Translation gives CASSHSTETLNEKLFF. The rearrangement links TRBV6-6 to TRBJ1-4; D is perhaps TRBD1 (5 bases). This CDR3 has 16 amino acids. The germline V gene encodes CDR1 MNHNY and CDR2 SVGAGI (reference sequence).

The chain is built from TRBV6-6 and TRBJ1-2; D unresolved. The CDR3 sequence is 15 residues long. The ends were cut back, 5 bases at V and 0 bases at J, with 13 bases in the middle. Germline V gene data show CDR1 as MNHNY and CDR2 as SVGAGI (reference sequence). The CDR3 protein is CASSHLTAANYGYTF. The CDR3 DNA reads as TGTGCCAGCAGTCACCTCACAGCCGCTAACTATGGCTACACCTTC.

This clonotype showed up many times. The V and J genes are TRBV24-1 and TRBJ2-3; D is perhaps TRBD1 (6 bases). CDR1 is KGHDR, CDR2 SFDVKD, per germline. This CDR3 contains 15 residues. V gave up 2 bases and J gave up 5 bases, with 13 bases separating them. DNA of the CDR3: TGTGCCACCAGTGATTCTAGGACAGAAGGAGATACGCAGTATTTT. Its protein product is CATSDSRTEGDTQYF.

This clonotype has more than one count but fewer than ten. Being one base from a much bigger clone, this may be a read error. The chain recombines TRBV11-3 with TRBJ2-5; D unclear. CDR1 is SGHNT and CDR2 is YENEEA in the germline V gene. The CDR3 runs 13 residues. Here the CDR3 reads CASSLTYQATQYF. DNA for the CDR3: TGTGCCAGCAGCTTAACGTACCAAGCGACCCAGTACTTC.

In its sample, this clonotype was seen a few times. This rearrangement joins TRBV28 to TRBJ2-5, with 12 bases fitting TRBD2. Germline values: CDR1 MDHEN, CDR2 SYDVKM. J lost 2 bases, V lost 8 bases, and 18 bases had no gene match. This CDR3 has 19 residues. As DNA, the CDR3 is TGTGCCAGCTCAGTGGGTACTAGCGGGAGGTACCTCACTCAAGAGACCCAGTACTTC. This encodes CASSVGTSGRYLTQETQYF.

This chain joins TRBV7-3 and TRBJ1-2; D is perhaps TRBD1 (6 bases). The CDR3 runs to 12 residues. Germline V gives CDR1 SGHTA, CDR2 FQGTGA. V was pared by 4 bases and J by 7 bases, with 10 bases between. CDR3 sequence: CASSSGGLGYTF. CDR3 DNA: TGTGCCAGCAGCTCCGGGGGGCTTGGCTACACCTTC. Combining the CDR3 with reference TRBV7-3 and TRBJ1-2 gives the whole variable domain GAGVSQTPSNKVTEKGKYVELRCDPISGHTALYWYRQSLGQGPEFLIYFQGTGAADDSGLPNDRFFAVRPEGSVSTLKIQRTERGDSAVYLCASSSGGLGYTFGSGTRLTVV.

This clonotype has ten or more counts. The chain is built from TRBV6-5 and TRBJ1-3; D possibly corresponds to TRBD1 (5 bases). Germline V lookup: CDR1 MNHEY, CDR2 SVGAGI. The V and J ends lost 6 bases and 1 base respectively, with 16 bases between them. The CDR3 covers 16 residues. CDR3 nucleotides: TGTGCCAGCAGGCCCGCTGGGGGGGGATCTGGAAACACCATATATTTT. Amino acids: CASRPAGGGSGNTIYF.

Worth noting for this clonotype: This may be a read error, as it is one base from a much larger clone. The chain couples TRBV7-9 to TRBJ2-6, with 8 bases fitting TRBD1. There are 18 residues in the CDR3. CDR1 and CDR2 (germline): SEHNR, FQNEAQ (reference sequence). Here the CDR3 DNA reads TGTGCCAGCAGCCCGTACCAGGGGGCTACCTCTGGGGCCCACGTCCTGACTTTC. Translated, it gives CASSPYQGATSGAHVLTF.

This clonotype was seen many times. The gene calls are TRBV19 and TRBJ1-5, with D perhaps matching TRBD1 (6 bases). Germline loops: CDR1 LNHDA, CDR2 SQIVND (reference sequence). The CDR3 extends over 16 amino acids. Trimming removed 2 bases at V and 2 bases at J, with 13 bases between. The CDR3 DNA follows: TGTGCCAGTAGTATACAAGGGGGGGCCGGCAATCAGCCCCAGCATTTT. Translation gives CASSIQGGAGNQPQHF. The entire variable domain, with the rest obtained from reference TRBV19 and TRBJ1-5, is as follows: DGGITQSPKYLFRKEGQNVTLSCEQNLNHDAMYWYRQDPGQGLRLIYYSQIVNDFQKGDIAEGYSVSREKKESFPLTVTSAQKNPTAFYLCASSIQGGAGNQPQHFGDGTRLSIL.

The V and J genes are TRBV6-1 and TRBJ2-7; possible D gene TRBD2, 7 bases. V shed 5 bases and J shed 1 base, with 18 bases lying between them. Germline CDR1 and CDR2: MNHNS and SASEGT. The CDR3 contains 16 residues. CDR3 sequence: CASSHWGGSSSYEQYF. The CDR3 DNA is TGTGCCAGCAGTCATTGGGGGGGCTCATCGTCCTACGAGCAGTACTTC.

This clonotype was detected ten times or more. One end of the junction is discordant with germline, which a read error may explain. The CDR3 spells CASSLAGRNDEQFF. In DNA, the CDR3 is TGTGCTAGCAGCTTAGCCGGCAGAAACGATGAGCAGTTCTTC. This chain joins TRBV7-7 and TRBJ2-1, with D unresolved. The CDR3 spans 14 residues. Per the germline V gene, CDR1 is SSHAT and CDR2 is FNYEAQ (reference sequence).

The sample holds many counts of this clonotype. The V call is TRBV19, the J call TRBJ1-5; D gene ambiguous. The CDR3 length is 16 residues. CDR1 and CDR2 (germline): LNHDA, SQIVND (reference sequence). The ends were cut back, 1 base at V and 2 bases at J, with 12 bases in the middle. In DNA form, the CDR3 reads TGTGCCAGTAGTATAGCCGCAGAAGGAGGCAATCAGCCCCAGCATTTT. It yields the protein CASSIAAEGGNQPQHF. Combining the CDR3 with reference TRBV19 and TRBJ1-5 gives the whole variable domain DGGITQSPKYLFRKEGQNVTLSCEQNLNHDAMYWYRQDPGQGLRLIYYSQIVNDFQKGDIAEGYSVSREKKESFPLTVTSAQKNPTAFYLCASSIAAEGGNQPQHFGDGTRLSIL.

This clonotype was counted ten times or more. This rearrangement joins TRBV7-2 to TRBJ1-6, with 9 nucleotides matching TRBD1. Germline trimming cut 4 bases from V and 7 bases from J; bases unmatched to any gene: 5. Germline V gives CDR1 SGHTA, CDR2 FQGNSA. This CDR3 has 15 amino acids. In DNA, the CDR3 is TGTGCCAGCAGCTCGGGACAGGGCGGCAATTCACCCCTCCACTTT. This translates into CASSSGQGGNSPLHF. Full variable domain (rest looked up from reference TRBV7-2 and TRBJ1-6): GAGVSQSPSNKVTEKGKDVELRCDPISGHTALYWYRQSLGQGLEFLIYFQGNSAPDKSGLPSDRFSAERTGGSVSTLTIQRTQQEDSAVYLCASSSGQGGNSPLHFGNGTRLTVT.

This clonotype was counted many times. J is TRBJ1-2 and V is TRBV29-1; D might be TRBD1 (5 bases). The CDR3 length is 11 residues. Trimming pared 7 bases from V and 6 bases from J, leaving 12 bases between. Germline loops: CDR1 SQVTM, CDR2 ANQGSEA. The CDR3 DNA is TGCAGCGCTGCCTTGGGGGATGGCTACACCTTC. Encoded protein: CSAALGDGYTF.

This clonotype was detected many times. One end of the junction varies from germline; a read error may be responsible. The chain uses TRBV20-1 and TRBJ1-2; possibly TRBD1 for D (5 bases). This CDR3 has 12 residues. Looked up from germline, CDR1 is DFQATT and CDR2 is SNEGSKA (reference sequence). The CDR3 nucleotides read TGCAGTGTCTGGACACCTAACTATGGCTCCACCTTC. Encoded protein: CSVWTPNYGSTF.

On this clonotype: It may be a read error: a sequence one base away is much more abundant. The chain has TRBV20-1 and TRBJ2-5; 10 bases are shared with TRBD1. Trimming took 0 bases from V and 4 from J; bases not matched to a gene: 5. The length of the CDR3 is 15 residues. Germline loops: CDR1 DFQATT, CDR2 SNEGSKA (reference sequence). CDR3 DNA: TGCAGTGCTAGAGATCGCGGGACAGGGGCAGAGACCCAGTACTTC. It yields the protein CSARDRGTGAETQYF.

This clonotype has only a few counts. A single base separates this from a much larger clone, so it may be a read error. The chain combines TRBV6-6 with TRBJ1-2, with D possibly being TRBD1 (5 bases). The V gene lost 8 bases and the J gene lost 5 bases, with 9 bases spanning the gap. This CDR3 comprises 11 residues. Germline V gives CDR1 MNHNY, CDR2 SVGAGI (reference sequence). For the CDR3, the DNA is TGTGCCAGCCAGCGGGGGTATGGCTACACCTTC. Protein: CASQRGYGYTF.

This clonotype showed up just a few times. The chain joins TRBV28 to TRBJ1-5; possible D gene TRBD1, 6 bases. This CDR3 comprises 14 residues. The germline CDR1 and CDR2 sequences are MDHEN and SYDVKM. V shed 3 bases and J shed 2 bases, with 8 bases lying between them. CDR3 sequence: CASSLDRGNQPQHF. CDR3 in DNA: TGTGCCAGCAGTTTGGACAGAGGCAATCAGCCCCAGCATTTT.

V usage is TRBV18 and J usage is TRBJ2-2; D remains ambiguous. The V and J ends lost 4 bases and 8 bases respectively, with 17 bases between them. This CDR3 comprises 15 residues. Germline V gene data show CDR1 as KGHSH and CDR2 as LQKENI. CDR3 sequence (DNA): TGTGCCAGCTCACTCCAGACTGGACCCGAGGGGGAGCTGTTTTTT. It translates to CASSLQTGPEGELFF.

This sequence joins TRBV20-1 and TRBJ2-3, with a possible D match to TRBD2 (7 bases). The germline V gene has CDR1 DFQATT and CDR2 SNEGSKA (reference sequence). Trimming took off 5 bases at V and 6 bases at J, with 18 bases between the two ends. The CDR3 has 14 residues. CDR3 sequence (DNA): TGCAGTGCTTCTGGGGGGGGGGGCGTGGATACGCAGTATTTT. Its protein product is CSASGGGGVDTQYF.

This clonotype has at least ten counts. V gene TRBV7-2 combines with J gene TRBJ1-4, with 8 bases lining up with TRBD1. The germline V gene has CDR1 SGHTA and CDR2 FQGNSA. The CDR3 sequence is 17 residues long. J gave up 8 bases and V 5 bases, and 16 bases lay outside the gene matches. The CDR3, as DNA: TGTGCCAGCAGCCCACCGGGCCCTACAGGGGGAAGGGAAAAACTGTTTTTT. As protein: CASSPPGPTGGREKLFF.

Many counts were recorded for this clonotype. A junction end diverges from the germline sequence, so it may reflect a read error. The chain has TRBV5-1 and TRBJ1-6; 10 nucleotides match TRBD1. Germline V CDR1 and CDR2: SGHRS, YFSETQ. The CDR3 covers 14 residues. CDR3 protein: CASSLGTGESPLHF. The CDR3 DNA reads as TGTGCCAGCAGTTTAGGGACAGGGGAATCACCCCTCCACTTT.

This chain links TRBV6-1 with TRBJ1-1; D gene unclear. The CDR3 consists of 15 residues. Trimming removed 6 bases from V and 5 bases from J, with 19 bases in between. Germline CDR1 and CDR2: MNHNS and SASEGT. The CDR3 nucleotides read TGTGCCAGCAGCCCCGTGGCGCCAGGTGGAACTGAAGCTTTCTTT. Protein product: CASSPVAPGGTEAFF.

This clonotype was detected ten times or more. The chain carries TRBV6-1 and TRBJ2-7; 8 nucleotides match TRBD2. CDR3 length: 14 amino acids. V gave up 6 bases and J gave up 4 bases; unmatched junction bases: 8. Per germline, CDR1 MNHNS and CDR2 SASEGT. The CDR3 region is CASRGSGGFYEQYF. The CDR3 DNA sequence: TGTGCCAGCAGGGGGTCGGGAGGGTTTTACGAGCAGTACTTC.

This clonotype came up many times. The CDR3 DNA sequence: TGTGCCCGCAACCACTACGGGATCTCCTACAATGAGCAGTTCTTC. This encodes CARNHYGISYNEQFF. V gene TRBV7-8 combines with J gene TRBJ2-1; D possibly corresponds to TRBD2 (5 bases). The V end lost 11 bases, the J end lost 0 bases, and 17 bases lay between the germline ends. CDR1 is SGHVS, CDR2 FQNEAQ, per germline. The CDR3 is made up of 15 amino acids.

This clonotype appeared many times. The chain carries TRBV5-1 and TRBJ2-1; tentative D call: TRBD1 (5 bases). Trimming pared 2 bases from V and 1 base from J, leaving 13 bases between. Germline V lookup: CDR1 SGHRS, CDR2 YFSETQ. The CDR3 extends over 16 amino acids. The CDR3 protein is CASSLIPGSSYNEQFF. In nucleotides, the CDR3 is TGCGCCAGCAGCTTAATCCCAGGGTCGTCCTACAATGAGCAGTTCTTC.

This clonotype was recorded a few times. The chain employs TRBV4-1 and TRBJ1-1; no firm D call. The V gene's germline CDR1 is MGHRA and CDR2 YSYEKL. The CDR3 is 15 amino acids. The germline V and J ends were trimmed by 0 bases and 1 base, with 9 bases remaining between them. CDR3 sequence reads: CASSQEYRWNTEAFF. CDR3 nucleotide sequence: TGCGCCAGCAGCCAAGAATACAGATGGAACACTGAAGCTTTCTTT.

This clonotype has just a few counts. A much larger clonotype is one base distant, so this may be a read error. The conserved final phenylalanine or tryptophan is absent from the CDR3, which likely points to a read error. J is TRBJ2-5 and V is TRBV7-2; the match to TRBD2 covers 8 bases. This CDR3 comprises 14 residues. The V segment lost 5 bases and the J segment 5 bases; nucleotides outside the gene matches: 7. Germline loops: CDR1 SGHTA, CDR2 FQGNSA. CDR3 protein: CASSQSGSYETQYL. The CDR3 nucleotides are TGTGCCAGCAGCCAAAGCGGGAGCTACGAGACCCAGTACCTC.

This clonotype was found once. CDR3 protein: CASTHAGTGTGANVLTF. In DNA, the CDR3 is TGTGCCAGCACCCACGCCGGGACAGGGACCGGGGCCAACGTCCTGACTTTC. This chain connects TRBV6-1 to TRBJ2-6, with 9 bases identical to TRBD1. CDR3 length equals 17 residues. Trimming cost V 7 bases and J 4 bases; bases outside gene matches: 11. The V gene's germline CDR1 is MNHNS and CDR2 SASEGT.

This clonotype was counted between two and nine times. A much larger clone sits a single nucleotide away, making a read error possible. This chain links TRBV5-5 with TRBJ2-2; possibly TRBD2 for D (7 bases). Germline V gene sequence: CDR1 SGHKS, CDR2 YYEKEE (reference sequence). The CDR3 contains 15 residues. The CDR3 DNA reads TGTGCCAGCAGCTTAAAAGGGACCATAAGGGGGGGGCTGTTTTTT. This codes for CASSLKGTIRGGLFF.

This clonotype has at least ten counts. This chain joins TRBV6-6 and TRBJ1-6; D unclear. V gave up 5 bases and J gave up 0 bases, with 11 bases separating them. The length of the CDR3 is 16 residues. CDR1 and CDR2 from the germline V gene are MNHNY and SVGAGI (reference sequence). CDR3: CASSDLESSYNSPLHF. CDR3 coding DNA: TGTGCCAGCAGTGACCTTGAGAGCTCCTATAATTCACCCCTCCACTTT.